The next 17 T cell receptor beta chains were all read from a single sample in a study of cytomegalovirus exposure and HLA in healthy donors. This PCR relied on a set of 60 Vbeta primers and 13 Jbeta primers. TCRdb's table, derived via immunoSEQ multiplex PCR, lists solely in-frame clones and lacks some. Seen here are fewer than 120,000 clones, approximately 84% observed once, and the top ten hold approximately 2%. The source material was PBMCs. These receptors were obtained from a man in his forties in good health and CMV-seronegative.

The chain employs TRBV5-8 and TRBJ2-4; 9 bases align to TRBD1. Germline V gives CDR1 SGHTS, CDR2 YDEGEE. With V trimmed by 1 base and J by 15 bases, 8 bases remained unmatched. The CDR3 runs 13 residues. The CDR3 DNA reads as TGTGCCAGCAGCTTGCCCGGGACAGGGTTAGGGTACTTC. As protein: CASSLPGTGLGYF.

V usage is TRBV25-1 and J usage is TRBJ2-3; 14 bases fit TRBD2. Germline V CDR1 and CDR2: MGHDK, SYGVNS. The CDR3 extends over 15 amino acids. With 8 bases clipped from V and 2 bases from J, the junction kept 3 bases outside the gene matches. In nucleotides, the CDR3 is TGTGCCAGCGGGGGACTAGCGGGGGCCACAGATACGCAGTATTTT. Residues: CASGGLAGATDTQYF. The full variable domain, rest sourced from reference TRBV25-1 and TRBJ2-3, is EADIYQTPRYLVIGTGKKITLECSQTMGHDKMYWYQQDPGMELHLIHYSYGVNSTEKGDLSSESTVSRIRTEHFPLTLESARPSHTSQYLCASGGLAGATDTQYFGPGTRLTVL.

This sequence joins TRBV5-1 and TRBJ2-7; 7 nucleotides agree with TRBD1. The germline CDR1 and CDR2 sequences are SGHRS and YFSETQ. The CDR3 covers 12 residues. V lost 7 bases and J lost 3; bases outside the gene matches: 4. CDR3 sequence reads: CASGDRYYEQYF. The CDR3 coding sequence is TGCGCCAGCGGGGACAGATACTACGAGCAGTACTTC.

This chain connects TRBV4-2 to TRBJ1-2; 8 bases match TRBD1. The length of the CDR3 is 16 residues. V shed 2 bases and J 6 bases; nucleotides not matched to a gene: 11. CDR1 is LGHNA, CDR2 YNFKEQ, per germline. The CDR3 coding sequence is TGTGCCAGCAGCCAATCCCCGGGACAGGCTCTCCATGGCTACACCTTC. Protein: CASSQSPGQALHGYTF.

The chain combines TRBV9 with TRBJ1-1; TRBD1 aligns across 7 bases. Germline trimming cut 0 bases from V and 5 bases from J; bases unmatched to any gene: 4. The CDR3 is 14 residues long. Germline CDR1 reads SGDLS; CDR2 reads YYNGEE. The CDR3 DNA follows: TGTGCCAGCAGCGTAGAGGGGGCAGGTACTGAAGCTTTCTTT. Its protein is CASSVEGAGTEAFF.

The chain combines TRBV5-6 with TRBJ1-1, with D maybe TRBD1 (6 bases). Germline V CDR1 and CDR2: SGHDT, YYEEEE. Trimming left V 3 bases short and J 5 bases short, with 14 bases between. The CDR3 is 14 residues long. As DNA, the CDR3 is TGTGCCAGCAGCTGGAATTATCAGGGGACTGAAGCTTTCTTT. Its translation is CASSWNYQGTEAFF.

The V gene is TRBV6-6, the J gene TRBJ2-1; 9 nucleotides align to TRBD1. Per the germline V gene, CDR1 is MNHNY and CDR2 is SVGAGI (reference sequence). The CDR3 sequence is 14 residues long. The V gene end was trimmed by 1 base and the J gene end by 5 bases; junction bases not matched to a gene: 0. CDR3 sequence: CASSYWDRDNEQFF. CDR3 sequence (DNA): TGTGCCAGCAGTTACTGGGACAGGGACAATGAGCAGTTCTTC.

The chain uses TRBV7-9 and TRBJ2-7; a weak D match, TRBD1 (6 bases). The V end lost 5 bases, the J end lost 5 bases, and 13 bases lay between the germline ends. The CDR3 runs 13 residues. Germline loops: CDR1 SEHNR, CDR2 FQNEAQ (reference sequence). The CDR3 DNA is TGTGCCAGCAGCGTACAGGGACCCAACGAGCAGTACTTC. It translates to CASSVQGPNEQYF.

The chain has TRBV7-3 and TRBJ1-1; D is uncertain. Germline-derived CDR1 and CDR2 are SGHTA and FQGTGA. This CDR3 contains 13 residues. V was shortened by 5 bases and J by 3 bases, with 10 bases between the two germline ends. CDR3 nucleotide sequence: TGTGCCAGCAGCACGGAGAGGGACACTGAAGCTTTCTTT. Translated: CASSTERDTEAFF.

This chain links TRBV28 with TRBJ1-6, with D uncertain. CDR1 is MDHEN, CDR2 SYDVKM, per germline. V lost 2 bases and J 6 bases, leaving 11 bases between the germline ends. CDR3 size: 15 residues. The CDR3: CASSLVVVINSPLHF. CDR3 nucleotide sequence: TGTGCCAGCAGTTTAGTGGTAGTCATTAATTCACCCCTCCACTTT. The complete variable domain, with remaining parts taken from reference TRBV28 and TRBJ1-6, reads DVKVTQSSRYLVKRTGEKVFLECVQDMDHENMFWYRQDPGLGLRLIYFSYDVKMKEKGDIPEGYSVSREKKERFSLILESASTNQTSMYLCASSLVVVINSPLHFGNGTRLTVT.

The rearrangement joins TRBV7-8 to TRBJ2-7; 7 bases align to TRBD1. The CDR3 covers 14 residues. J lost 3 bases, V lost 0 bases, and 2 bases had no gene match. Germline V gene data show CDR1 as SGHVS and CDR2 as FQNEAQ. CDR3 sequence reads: CASSLAHRGYEQYF. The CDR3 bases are TGTGCCAGCAGCTTAGCCCACAGGGGCTACGAGCAGTACTTC. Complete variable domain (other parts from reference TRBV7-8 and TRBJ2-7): GAGVSQSPRYKVAKRGQDVALRCDPISGHVSLFWYQQALGQGPEFLTYFQNEAQLDKSGLPSDRFFAERPEGSVSTLKIQRTQQEDSAVYLCASSLAHRGYEQYFGPGTRLTVT.

CDR3 sequence reads: CASSLDRGGPDTQYF. As DNA, the CDR3 is TGTGCCAGCAGCTTAGACAGGGGGGGCCCAGATACGCAGTATTTT. The chain is built from TRBV7-9 and TRBJ2-3; a possible D gene is TRBD1 (8 bases). Trimming removed 1 base at V and 4 bases at J, with 12 bases between. Per germline, CDR1 SEHNR and CDR2 FQNEAQ (reference sequence). The CDR3 runs 15 residues.

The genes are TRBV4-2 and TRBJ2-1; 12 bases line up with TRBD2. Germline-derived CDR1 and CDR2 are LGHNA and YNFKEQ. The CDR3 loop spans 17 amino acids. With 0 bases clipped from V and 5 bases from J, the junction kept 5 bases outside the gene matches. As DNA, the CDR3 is TGTGCCAGCAGCCAAGACCGGACTAGCGGGGATCACAATGAGCAGTTCTTC. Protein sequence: CASSQDRTSGDHNEQFF.

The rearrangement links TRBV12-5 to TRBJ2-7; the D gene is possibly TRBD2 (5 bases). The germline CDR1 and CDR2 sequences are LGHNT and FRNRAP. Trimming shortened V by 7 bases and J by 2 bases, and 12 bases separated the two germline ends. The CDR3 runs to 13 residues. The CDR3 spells CASERGLPYEQYF. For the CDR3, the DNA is TGTGCTAGTGAACGAGGGTTACCCTACGAGCAGTACTTC.

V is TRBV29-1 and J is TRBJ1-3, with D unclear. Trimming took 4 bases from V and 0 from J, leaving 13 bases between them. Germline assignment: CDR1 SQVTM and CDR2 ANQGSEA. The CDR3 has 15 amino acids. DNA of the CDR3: TGCAGCGTTGGAGACCCCCTGAGCTCTGGAAACACCATATATTTT. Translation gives CSVGDPLSSGNTIYF.

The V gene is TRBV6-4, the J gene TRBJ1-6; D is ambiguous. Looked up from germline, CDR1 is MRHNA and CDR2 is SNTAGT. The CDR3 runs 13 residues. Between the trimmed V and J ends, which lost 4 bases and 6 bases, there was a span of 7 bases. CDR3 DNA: TGTGCCAGCAGTGTGGTCAGTAATTCACCCCTCCACTTT. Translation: CASSVVSNSPLHF.

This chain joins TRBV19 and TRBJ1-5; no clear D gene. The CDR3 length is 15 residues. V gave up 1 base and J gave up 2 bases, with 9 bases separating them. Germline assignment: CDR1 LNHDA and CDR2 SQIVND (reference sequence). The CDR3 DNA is TGTGCCAGTAGTATAGTAGGCGGCGGCAATCAGCCCCAGCATTTT. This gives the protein CASSIVGGGNQPQHF.